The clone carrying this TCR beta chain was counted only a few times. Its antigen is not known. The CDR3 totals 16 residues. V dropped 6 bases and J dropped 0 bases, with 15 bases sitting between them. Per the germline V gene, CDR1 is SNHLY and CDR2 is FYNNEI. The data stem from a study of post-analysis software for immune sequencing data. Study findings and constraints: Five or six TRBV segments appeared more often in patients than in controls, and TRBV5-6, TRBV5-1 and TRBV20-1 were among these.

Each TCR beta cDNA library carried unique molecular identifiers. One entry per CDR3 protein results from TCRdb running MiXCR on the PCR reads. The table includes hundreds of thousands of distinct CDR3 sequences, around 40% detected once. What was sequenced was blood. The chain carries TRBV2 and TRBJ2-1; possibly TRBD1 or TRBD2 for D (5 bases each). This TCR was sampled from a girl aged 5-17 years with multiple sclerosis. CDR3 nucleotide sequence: TGTGCCAGCAGCAACAGAGGGGCCCTCTCCTACAATGAGCAGTTCTTC. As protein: CASSNRGALSYNEQFF.